The 13 T cell receptor beta chains reported below all come from one sample, sequenced in a study of blood T cells in healthy people across ages. With a J-beta primer mix and a sample-barcoded 5' primer, a second PCR ran roughly 7 to 11 cycles. TCRdb redid the calling of the 5' RACE reads with MiXCR, one entry per CDR3 protein. The sample has over a million distinct CDR3 sequences; approximately 43% are singletons. The sequencing input was blood. The receptors stem from a woman aged 18-29 years in good health.

The chain has TRBV29-1 and TRBJ2-5, with unresolved D. CDR1 is SQVTM, CDR2 ANQGSEA, per germline. Trimming took off 1 base at V and 4 bases at J, with 10 bases between the two ends. The CDR3 totals 13 residues. The CDR3 region has the DNA TGCAGCGTTGAAGGGGGATCCGCAGAGACCCAGTACTTC. Translating it yields CSVEGGSAETQYF.

A few counts support this clonotype. The rearrangement joins TRBV27 to TRBJ2-5; weak D call: TRBD2 (5 bases). V was cut by 6 bases and J by 6 bases, with 17 bases left in between. The CDR3 is made up of 14 amino acids. Germline-derived CDR1 and CDR2 are MNHEY and SMNVEV (reference sequence). DNA for the CDR3: TGTGCCAGCAGCTTAGGCGGGCAGTGGCAGACCCAGTACTTC. It encodes CASSLGGQWQTQYF.

This clonotype was seen a handful of times. V and J are TRBV9 and TRBJ2-7; 8 bases agree with TRBD2. The CDR3 contains 16 residues. Germline V CDR1 and CDR2: SGDLS, YYNGEE. Losses at the gene ends were 3 bases for V and 2 bases for J; bases not matched to a gene: 10. CDR3 residues: CASSARQTSVTYEQYF. In DNA, the CDR3 is TGTGCCAGCAGCGCCCGCCAGACTAGCGTTACCTACGAGCAGTACTTC.

The gene calls are TRBV12-3 or TRBV12-4 and TRBJ2-3; D may match TRBD1 or TRBD2 (5 bases each). This CDR3 region has 14 residues. With 6 bases removed from V and 0 bases from J, the gap between germline ends came to 10 bases. The CDR3 region is CASRPGPSTDTQYF. The CDR3, as DNA: TGTGCCAGCAGGCCGGGACCAAGCACAGATACGCAGTATTTT.

This clonotype was seen only a few times. The J gene is TRBJ2-7, the V gene TRBV5-1; 8 positions agree with TRBD1. Germline V gives CDR1 SGHRS, CDR2 YFSETQ. The CDR3 runs 14 residues. The V gene end was trimmed by 3 bases and the J gene end by 7 bases; junction bases not matched to a gene: 9. The CDR3 region is CASSSVGTGGEQYF. CDR3 bases: TGCGCCAGCAGCTCCGTAGGGACAGGAGGAGAGCAGTACTTC. Full variable domain (rest looked up from reference TRBV5-1 and TRBJ2-7): KAGVTQTPRYLIKTRGQQVTLSCSPISGHRSVSWYQQTPGQGLQFLFEYFSETQRNKGNFPGRFSGRQFSNSRSEMNVSTLELGDSALYLCASSSVGTGGEQYFGPGTRLTVT.

This chain uses TRBV20-1 with TRBJ2-1; D not resolved. With 0 bases removed from V and 5 bases from J, the gap between germline ends came to 8 bases. CDR1 is DFQATT, CDR2 SNEGSKA, per germline (reference sequence). The CDR3 covers 13 residues. CDR3 residues: CSARDQIHNEQFF. The CDR3 bases are TGCAGTGCTAGAGATCAGATTCACAATGAGCAGTTCTTC.

CDR3 DNA sequence: TGTGCCAGCAGCGTCAGGGCTGCTTCCTACAATGAGCAGTTCTTC. Its translation: CASSVRAASYNEQFF. The rearrangement joins TRBV9 to TRBJ2-1, with D maybe TRBD1 (5 bases). Germline V lookup: CDR1 SGDLS, CDR2 YYNGEE. CDR3 length: 15 amino acids. Trimming left V 2 bases short and J 1 base short, with 10 bases between.

The V gene is TRBV27, the J gene TRBJ2-1; the match to TRBD2 covers 8 bases. V shed 6 bases, J shed 7 bases, and the junction held 11 bases outside the gene matches. The CDR3 is 15 residues long. Germline V CDR1 and CDR2: MNHEY, SMNVEV (reference sequence). The CDR3: CASRSVTSEWNEQFF. For the CDR3, the DNA is TGTGCCAGCAGGAGCGTGACTAGCGAATGGAATGAGCAGTTCTTC.

This clonotype was seen a handful of times. The chain recombines TRBV28 with TRBJ2-3, with D maybe TRBD1 (6 bases). The CDR3 sequence is 14 residues long. CDR1 MDHEN and CDR2 SYDVKM come from the germline V gene. The germline V and J ends were trimmed by 5 bases and 0 bases, with 9 bases remaining between them. The CDR3, as DNA: TGTGCCAGCAGTACCGGACAGAGCACAGATACGCAGTATTTT. It translates to CASSTGQSTDTQYF. Looking up the rest from reference TRBV28 and TRBJ2-3 gives the full variable domain: DVKVTQSSRYLVKRTGEKVFLECVQDMDHENMFWYRQDPGLGLRLIYFSYDVKMKEKGDIPEGYSVSREKKERFSLILESASTNQTSMYLCASSTGQSTDTQYFGPGTRLTVL.

The gene calls are TRBV11-2 and TRBJ2-1, with 9 nucleotides matching TRBD2. The junction had 7 bases not matched to a gene; V was cut back by 1 base and J by 9 bases. The germline CDR1 and CDR2 sequences are SGHAT and FQNNGV. This CDR3 spans 15 amino acids. This CDR3 reads CASSLGAGGPVEQFF. DNA for the CDR3: TGTGCCAGCAGCTTAGGTGCGGGGGGGCCTGTTGAGCAGTTCTTC.

The chain carries TRBV5-1 and TRBJ1-3; 10 nucleotides align to TRBD1. CDR1 is SGHRS, CDR2 YFSETQ, per germline. V was clipped by 3 bases and J by 3 bases; unmatched bases: 12. The CDR3 is made up of 18 amino acids. CDR3 DNA sequence: TGCGCCAGCAGCTCAATCCCCGGACAGGGGGACGTTGGAAACACCATATATTTT. Protein sequence: CASSSIPGQGDVGNTIYF.

This clonotype was counted between two and nine times. The chain links TRBV4-1 to TRBJ2-5; D gene unclear. Per the germline V gene, CDR1 is MGHRA and CDR2 is YSYEKL. The ends were cut back, 3 bases at V and 4 bases at J, with 9 bases in the middle. This CDR3 comprises 13 residues. This CDR3 reads CASSQRTGETQYF. For the CDR3, the DNA is TGCGCCAGCAGCCAGAGGACGGGAGAGACCCAGTACTTC.

Only a few counts were recorded for this clonotype. V usage is TRBV5-1 and J usage is TRBJ1-2; D may be TRBD1 (5 bases). This CDR3 comprises 15 residues. The V gene's germline CDR1 is SGHRS and CDR2 YFSETQ. The V gene lost 4 bases and the J gene lost 4 bases, with 17 bases spanning the gap. The CDR3 nucleotides read TGCGCCAGCAGCCCAGACAGTCCTATCCCCTATGGCTACACCTTC. It yields the protein CASSPDSPIPYGYTF.